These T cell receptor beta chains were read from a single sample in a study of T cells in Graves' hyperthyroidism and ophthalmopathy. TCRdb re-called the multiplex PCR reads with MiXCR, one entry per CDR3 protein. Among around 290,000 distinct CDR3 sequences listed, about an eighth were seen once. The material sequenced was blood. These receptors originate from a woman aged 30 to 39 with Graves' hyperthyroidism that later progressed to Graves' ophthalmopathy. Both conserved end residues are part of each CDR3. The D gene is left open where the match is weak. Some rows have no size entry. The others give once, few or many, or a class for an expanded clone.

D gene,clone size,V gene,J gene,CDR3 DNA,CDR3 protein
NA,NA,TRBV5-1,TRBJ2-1,TGCGCCAGCAGCTTCGACTTCCCCCATTTGATATGTGAGCAGTTCTTC,CASSFDFPHLICEQFF
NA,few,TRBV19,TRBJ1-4,TGTGCCAGTAGTGGGACGGCAGCAACTAATGAAAAACTGTTTTTT,CASSGTAATNEKLFF
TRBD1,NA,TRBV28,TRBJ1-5,TGTGCCAGCAGTACCGGACAGGGGGTTTCATCCGGTCAGCCCCAGCATTTT,CASSTGQGVSSGQPQHF
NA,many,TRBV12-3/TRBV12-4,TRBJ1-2,TGTGCCAGCAGTTTCCATAACTATGGCTACACCTTC,CASSFHNYGYTF
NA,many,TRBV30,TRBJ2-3,TGTGCCTGGAGTGTACTGGGGTCAGATACGCAGTATTTT,CAWSVLGSDTQYF
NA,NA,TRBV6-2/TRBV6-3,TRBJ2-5,TGTGCCAGCCGCCTCCTGGGAAACCAAGAGACCCAGTACTTC,CASRLLGNQETQYF
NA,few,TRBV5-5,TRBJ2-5,TGTGCCAGCAGCCCTTCCCAGGGAAAAGAGACCCAGTACTTC,CASSPSQGKETQYF
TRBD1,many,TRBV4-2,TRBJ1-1,TGTGCCAGCAGCCAATTGCAGGGGGCTAACACTGAAGCTTTCTTT,CASSQLQGANTEAFF
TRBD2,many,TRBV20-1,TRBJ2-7,TGCAGTGCTAGAGGTAAAGGCGCCGGGACTAGCTATACCTACGAGCAGTACTTC,CSARGKGAGTSYTYEQYF
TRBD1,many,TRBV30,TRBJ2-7,TGTGCCTCTGAACAGGGGGGCGACGAGCAGTACTTC,CASEQGGDEQYF
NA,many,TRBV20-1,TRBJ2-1,TGCAGTGCTGAACCGGGCCATGAGCAGTTCTTC,CSAEPGHEQFF
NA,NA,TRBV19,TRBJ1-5,TGTGCCAGTCGTCCCGACCTTGGAGGGCAGCCCCAGCATTTT,CASRPDLGGQPQHF
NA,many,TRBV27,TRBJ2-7,TGTGCCAGCAGTTTGACTGGAACCCGTGTGGAGCAGTACTTC,CASSLTGTRVEQYF
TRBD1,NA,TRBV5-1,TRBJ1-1,TGCGCCAGCAACCGGGACAGGGGGCGGAACACTGAAGCTTTCTTT,CASNRDRGRNTEAFF
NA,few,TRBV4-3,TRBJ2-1,TGCGCCAGCAGTTCAGCAGACAATGAGCAGTTCTTC,CASSSADNEQFF
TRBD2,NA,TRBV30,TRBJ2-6,TGTGCCTGGACAGCGGGAAAGGGAGGGGACTCTGGGGCCAACGTCCTGACTTTC,CAWTAGKGGDSGANVLTF
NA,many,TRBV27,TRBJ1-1,TGTGCCAGCAGTTTATCTCAGGGGTGGAACACTGAAGCTTTCTTT,CASSLSQGWNTEAFF
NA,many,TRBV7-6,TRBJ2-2,TGTGCCAGCAGCTTAGAGCTACGGGAGCTGTTTTTT,CASSLELRELFF
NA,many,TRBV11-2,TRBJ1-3,TGTGCCAGCACCGGATTAGGGAACACCATATATTTT,CASTGLGNTIYF
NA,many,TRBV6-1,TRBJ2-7,TGTGCCAGCAACAAAGGTGGGCAGGGTAGTTACGAGCAGTACTTC,CASNKGGQGSYEQYF
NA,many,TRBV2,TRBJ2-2,TGTGCCAGCAGTGAACATGCCTGGGACATAGGGTTCACCGGGGAGCTGTTTTTT,CASSEHAWDIGFTGELFF
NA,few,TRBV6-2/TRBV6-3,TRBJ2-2,TGTGCCAGCAGTTACCCGGGGATGAACACCGGGGAGCTGTTTTTT,CASSYPGMNTGELFF
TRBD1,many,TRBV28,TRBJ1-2,TGTGCCAGCAAGACTTCTGGGACAGCCTATGGCTACACCTTC,CASKTSGTAYGYTF
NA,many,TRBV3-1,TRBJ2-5,TGTGCCAGCAGCCAAGCCCCGACTCAAGAGACCCAGTACTTC,CASSQAPTQETQYF
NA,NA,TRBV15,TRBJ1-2,TGTGCCACCAGCAGAGGCCACGATGGCTACACCTTC,CATSRGHDGYTF
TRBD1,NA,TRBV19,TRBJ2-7,TGTGCCAGTAGTATTAGGGACAGTGCTACCTACGAGCAGTACTTC,CASSIRDSATYEQYF
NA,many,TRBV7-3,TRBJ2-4,TGTGCCAGCAGCTTAGCGGCGGACGGAGCCAAAAACATTCAGTACTTC,CASSLAADGAKNIQYF
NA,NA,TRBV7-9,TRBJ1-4,TGTGCCAGCAGCTCTGGGCAGATTGCAACTAATGAAAAACTGTTTTTT,CASSSGQIATNEKLFF
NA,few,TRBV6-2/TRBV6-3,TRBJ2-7,TGTGCCAGCAGTTACCAGTCGGGGGGCCACGAGCAGTACTTC,CASSYQSGGHEQYF
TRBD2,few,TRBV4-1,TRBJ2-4,TGCGCCAGCAGCCAAGTGGTATCGGGGGGGCCTGCCAAAAACATTCAGTACTTC,CASSQVVSGGPAKNIQYF
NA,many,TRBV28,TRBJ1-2,TGTGCCAGCAGTCAGGGGCCCTATGGCTACACCTTC,CASSQGPYGYTF
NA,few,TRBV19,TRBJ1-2,TGTGCCACCCCGCCCCGGGACACCCTTCACGTTAACTATGGCTACACCTTC,CATPPRDTLHVNYGYTF
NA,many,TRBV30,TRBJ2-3,TGTGCCTGGAGTGTAAAAGTCAGGGCAGATACGCAGTATTTT,CAWSVKVRADTQYF
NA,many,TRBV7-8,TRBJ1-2,TGTGCCAGCAGCTTCCTCGTCGGACCGCATTGGGCATTTGGCTACACCTTC,CASSFLVGPHWAFGYTF
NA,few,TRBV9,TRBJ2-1,TGTGCCAGCAGCCCGCGCGTGAATGAGCAGTTCTTC,CASSPRVNEQFF
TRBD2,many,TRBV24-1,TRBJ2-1,TGTGCCACCAGTGATGCTAGCGGGGGTCTAGGAAATGAGCAGTTCTTC,CATSDASGGLGNEQFF
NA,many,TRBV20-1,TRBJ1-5,TGCAGTGCCCGTGACCTGGGCAGCGGTAATCAGCCCCAGCATTTT,CSARDLGSGNQPQHF
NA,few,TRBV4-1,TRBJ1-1,TGCGCCAGCAGCCAAGTACTCGGTTGGACTGAAGCTTTCTTT,CASSQVLGWTEAFF
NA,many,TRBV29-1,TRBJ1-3,TGCAGCGTTTCCGACGACACTGGAAACACCATATATTTT,CSVSDDTGNTIYF
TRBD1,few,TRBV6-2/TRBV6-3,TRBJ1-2,TGTGCCAGCAGTTACGAGGGACAGTCTGTTAACTATGGCTACACCTTC,CASSYEGQSVNYGYTF
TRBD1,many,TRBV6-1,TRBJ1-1,TGTGCCAGCAGCCTCACAGGGGGCGCGGGAGCTTTCTTT,CASSLTGGAGAFF
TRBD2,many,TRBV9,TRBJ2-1,TGTGCCAGCAGCGCGGGGGGACTACTCAATGAGCAGTTCTTC,CASSAGGLLNEQFF
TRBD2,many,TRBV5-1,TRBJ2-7,TGCGCCAGTGGGGCCGGTAGCGGGAGCTACGAGCAGTACTTC,CASGAGSGSYEQYF
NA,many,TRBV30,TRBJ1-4,TGTGCCTGTGAGGTCCCGGCCTATGAAAAACTGTTTTTT,CACEVPAYEKLFF
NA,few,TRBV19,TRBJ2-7,TGTGCCAGTAGTTCCACCCGGGGGCAGATACCCCACTACGAGCAGTACTTC,CASSSTRGQIPHYEQYF
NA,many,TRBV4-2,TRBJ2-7,TGTGCCAGCAGCCAACACAGGGACGCCGGGACCTACGAGCAGTACTTC,CASSQHRDAGTYEQYF
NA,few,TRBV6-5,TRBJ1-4,TGTGCCAGCAGTTACTCAGGCTTCGGATATGAAAAACTGTTTTTT,CASSYSGFGYEKLFF